The TCR beta chain described here comes from a study of siplizumab effects on memory and regulatory T cells (dated by TCRdb to the late 2010s). Some background on the complete study: The study looked at the effect of siplizumab, an anti-CD2 antibody, on alloreactive T-cell subsets in allogeneic mixed lymphocyte reactions made from human PBMCs. Overall study results and their limits: A naive or memory phenotype could not be assigned to roughly 80-96% of proliferating CD4+ or CD8+ clones. Because sequences below about 10^-5 frequency were poorly captured, only a minor fraction of alloreactive clones could be mapped to unstimulated subsets. Unstimulated naive T cells appeared more diverse than memory T cells, and naive cells seemed to contribute substantially to the alloresponse. The suppressive function of proliferating Tregs from siplizumab cultures was not functionally confirmed. Siplizumab significantly reduced the cumulative frequency of alloreactive sequences traceable to unstimulated CD4+ memory T cells. Of the alloreactive CD4+ clones that could be mapped, the Treg-derived share averaged about 67% with siplizumab compared with approximately 25% in control reactions.

Concerning this clone itself: The antigen it recognizes is unknown. No much larger clonotype is one base removed from it; base qualities were not supplied.

The protocol used for the library was the immunoSEQ multiplex PCR assay. The deep sequencing platform assayed some 98,000 TCR templates per sample. Genomic DNA extracted from sorted T cells was used for TCRbeta CDR3 sequencing. As for how the authors treated the data: The R programming language was used for the clonal analysis of the TCRbeta CDR3 data. Unstimulated samples were compared with post-reaction CFSE-low samples to define alloreactive CD4+ and CD8+ clones. Alloreactive CD4+ clones were assigned to regulatory or non-regulatory origin by matching sequences to sorted unstimulated Treg and non-Treg repertoires. This is the immuneACCESS table as TCRdb keeps it, with only in-frame sequences that have V and J called. A part of the clones is gone; compared with another copy, unresolved V genes explain less than half, and the rest is unexplained. Clone size and V and J calls were adopted from that table, with D and trimming inferred from the DNA. In all, the sample holds some 100,000 clones, and around 92% of those were seen once. Together, the top ten hold roughly 2.7% of the sample.

Inclusive of the bounding cysteine and phenylalanine, the CDR3 is 13 residues long. This entry keeps only the CDR3 DNA: 39 bases, framed from base 1. Relative to germline, V is 2 bases shorter and J is 8 bases shorter, with 12 bases between their ends. CDR1 and CDR2, per the germline V gene (reference sequence), are MNHEY and SMNVEV. Sorted unstimulated T cells and proliferating T cells recovered from mixed lymphocyte reactions underwent TCRbeta CDR3 sequencing. Fresh whole blood from roughly 10 HLA-typed healthy donors was used to isolate PBMCs. The chain is encoded by TRBV27 joined to TRBJ1-2; a confident D gene designation cannot be given. This TCR came from a human donor in good health. Some clones in this sample may be carry-over from other donors' samples. Specimen: CD4+ T cells sorted from blood. The nucleotide sequence reads TGTGCCAGCAGTTTAGGCAGGTTTGGCGGCTACACCTTC. It translates as CASSLGRFGGYTF.